This record covers a single T cell receptor (beta chain). The antigen it recognizes is unknown. No base quality values were provided; no much bigger clone lies one nucleotide off. Using the deep immunoSEQ assay, multiplex PCR amplified TCR CDR3 regions from genomic DNA. Extracted genomic DNA from each cell subset was distributed evenly across all wells of several immunoSEQ 96-well plates, and each plate was treated as a replicate. Each replicate PCR for sorted subsets received roughly 0.2 ug genomic DNA, equal to about 30,000 T cell genomes. The purified libraries were quantified using a Qubit 3.0 fluorometer, sized with a Bioanalyzer 2100, and then quantified again using the KAPA Library Quantification kit. Every immunoSEQ 96-well plate was sequenced on a separate single-read 150-cycle Illumina NextSeq 550 flow cell. As for the authors' bioinformatics: Because only junctional sequences without quality scores were contained in the immunoSEQ output, filtering matching that applied to full-length reads could not be performed. Sequences were annotated with PyIR, a Python wrapper for IgBLAST v1.9, and V/J genes and CDR3 were assigned using IMGT germline references. Reads were filtered out if the reads had weak V/J assignments (E-value above 1e-6), no CDR3, stop codons, out-of-frame junctions, or ambiguous translated residues. V3J clonotypes were defined by identical inferred V gene, J gene, and CDR3 amino acid sequence. Percentage overlap between repertoires was calculated by dividing the number of shared unique clonotypes by the size of the smaller repertoire. Repertoire richness was assessed with RTK rarefaction, the Chao1 estimator, and Recon v2.1 estimates of unobserved clonotypes. OLGA was used to compute generation probabilities for all TCRbeta clonotypes that the gDNA method yielded from a handful of donors. TCRdb limited this immuneACCESS table to in-frame rearrangements with V and J called. A share of clones is missing; checked studies link under half to unresolved V genes, and the rest is unexplained. Clone size and the V and J calls come from that table; the DNA yielded D and trimming. This sample holds hundreds of thousands of clones; over 90% were observed only once. The ten largest clones add up to about 24% of the sample.

This record comes from a study of shared clonotypes between healthy human individuals (dated by TCRdb to the early 2020s). Concerning the study at large: The cohort included a few men and a couple of women between 18 and 49 years of age. Per donor, three plates each were used for CD4 naive and CD4 memory, two for CD8 naive, and one for CD8 memory. To estimate repertoire size and how much clonotype sharing occurs between individuals, the study deeply sequenced the blood TCR repertoires of roughly 5 healthy adults. To increase sequencing depth and limit assay-specific biases, different laboratories used diverse techniques to prepare libraries and sequence TCR repertoires. Each donor's leukapheresis produced roughly between roughly 0.85 and 9.5 billion PBMCs.

Here is what the overall study found, with its caveats: Naive subsets generally had larger estimated clonotype richness than memory subsets did. Even with the large sequencing depth, rarefaction of the sorted-subset datasets indicated that sequencing was incomplete. Only blood was sampled, and tissue TCR repertoires likely differ from those in blood. Pairwise subsampling led to the expectation that sequencing depth would affect the degree of clonotype sharing among donors. Compared with non-shared clonotypes, the clonotypes found in all four sorted-subset donors had higher generation probabilities. When a handful of donors were compared, the shared fraction of clonotypes was roughly 4.8% for naive CD4, over 3% for naive CD8, 2.3% for memory CD4, and 0.35% to 0.5% for memory CD8. The small number of donors limited the genetic and exposure-history diversity represented.

The CDR3, from cysteine to phenylalanine, totals 10 residues. The only DNA kept is the CDR3, 30 bases in frame from the first base. Looking up the germline V gene yields CDR1 MNHNS and CDR2 SASEGT. Trimming removed 11 bases from V and 5 bases from J, leaving 10 bases between the germline ends. CD8 naive samples consisted of CD45RO-negative cells that were positively selected for CCR7, yielding a CD45RA+CCR7+ population without TemRA cells. The donors were healthy, HIV-negative adults with no recently reported acute infections or vaccinations. Every donor was a Caucasian adult living in Nashville, Tennessee, USA. Blood was collected by leukapheresis, and PBMCs were isolated by Ficoll-Histopaque density gradient centrifugation and then cryopreserved in liquid nitrogen vapor phase. Analytical flow cytometry was used to check the purity and quantity of every magnetically sorted T cell population. Genomic DNA was isolated from each sorted fraction and quantified by UV absorbance on a Nanodrop 2000c.

This sequence uses TRBV6-1 and TRBJ2-7; TRBD2 is possibly the D segment (5 matching bases). The sequence was collected from a man younger than 45 in good health. The sample taken for sequencing was naive CD8+ T cells sorted from blood. The sample's cell subset or site label is to be understood as: CD45RA+CCR7+. In nucleotides, the sequence is TGTGCCGCGGGTAGGAACGAGCAGTACTTC. Translation gives CAAGRNEQYF.